Sequencing of this T cell receptor beta chain was carried out in a study of blood T cell repertoires in COVID-19. Study-level background: Specimens from acute and convalescent COVID-19 originated in the United States, Italy and Spain. Sample material is recorded as cDNA or gDNA derived from T cells, B-cell-depleted T cells, or PBMCs.

The Seattle patients, enrolled during active infection, were followed longitudinally. CDR3 length: 15 amino acids. The ends were cut back, 4 bases at V and 7 bases at J, with 16 bases in the middle. The germline V gene has CDR1 KGHDR and CDR2 SFDVKD. In the authors' workflow: Researchers report that nucleated cell counts were estimated from reference gene primer amplification. The assay was immunoSEQ multiplex PCR, and TCRdb's table has in-frame clones only and misses some. From that table come the V and J calls and clone size; the DNA was used to work out D and trimming. The sample includes 200,000 to 250,000 clones, under 90% seen only once; the top ten take 7.8%.

Specimen: peripheral blood. V gene TRBV24-1 combines with J gene TRBJ2-1; possibly TRBD1 for D (6 bases). The TCR originated in an elderly woman with COVID-19, enrolled during active disease. CDR3 sequence (DNA): TGTGCCACCAGTGACCCGACAGGAGAGGGGAATGAGCAGTTCTTC. It yields the protein CATSDPTGEGNEQFF.